Here is one TCR beta chain with its context. The specificity of this receptor is unknown. Per-base quality was not reported, and no clone a single base away is much larger than it. The V and J ends are trimmed by 2 bases and 2 bases, leaving 18 bases between them. CDR3 length: 17 amino acids, cysteine to phenylalanine. The only DNA kept is the CDR3, 51 bases in frame from the first base. CDR1 and CDR2, looked up from the germline V gene (reference sequence), are LNHDA and SQIVND. These data come from a study of control samples from healthy donors and cancer patients (dated by TCRdb to about 2020). Receptor libraries were prepared by the immunoSEQ multiplex PCR assay. TCRdb re-hosts the immuneACCESS table, in-frame sequences only. Its copies lack some clones; in the studies checked, an unresolved V gene accounts for under half of them, and the cause for the rest is not known. The sample data list 65,000 to 95,000 clones, and around 89% of these were observed just once. Together, the top ten hold approximately 7% of the sample.

The rearranged segments are TRBV19 and TRBJ2-5; the D assignment is uncertain and may be TRBD1 or TRBD2, with 5 bases supporting each. The TCR comes from a man aged 50 to 59 in good health. The material sequenced was blood. The CDR3 reads as follows: CASSILTPGSRQETQYF. The DNA sequence is as follows: TGTGCCAGTAGTATATTGACTCCAGGGAGCCGTCAAGAGACCCAGTACTTC.